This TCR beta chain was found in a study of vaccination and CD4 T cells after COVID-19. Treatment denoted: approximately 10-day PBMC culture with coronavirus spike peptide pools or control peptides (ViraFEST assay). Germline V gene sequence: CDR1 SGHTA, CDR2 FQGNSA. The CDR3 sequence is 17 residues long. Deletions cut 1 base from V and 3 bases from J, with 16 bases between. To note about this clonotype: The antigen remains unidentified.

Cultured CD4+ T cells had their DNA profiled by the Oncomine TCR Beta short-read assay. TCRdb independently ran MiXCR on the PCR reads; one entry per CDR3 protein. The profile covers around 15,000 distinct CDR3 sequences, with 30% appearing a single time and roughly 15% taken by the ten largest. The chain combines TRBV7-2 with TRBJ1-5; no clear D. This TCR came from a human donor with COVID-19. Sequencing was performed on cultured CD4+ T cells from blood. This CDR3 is CASSLVAFATTNQPQHF. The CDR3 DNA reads TGTGCCAGCAGCTTAGTAGCGTTTGCTACAACCAATCAGCCCCAGCATTTT. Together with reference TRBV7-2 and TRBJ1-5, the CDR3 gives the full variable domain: GAGVSQSPSNKVTEKGKDVELRCDPISGHTALYWYRQSLGQGLEFLIYFQGNSAPDKSGLPSDRFSAERTGGSVSTLTIQRTQQEDSAVYLCASSLVAFATTNQPQHFGDGTRLSIL.